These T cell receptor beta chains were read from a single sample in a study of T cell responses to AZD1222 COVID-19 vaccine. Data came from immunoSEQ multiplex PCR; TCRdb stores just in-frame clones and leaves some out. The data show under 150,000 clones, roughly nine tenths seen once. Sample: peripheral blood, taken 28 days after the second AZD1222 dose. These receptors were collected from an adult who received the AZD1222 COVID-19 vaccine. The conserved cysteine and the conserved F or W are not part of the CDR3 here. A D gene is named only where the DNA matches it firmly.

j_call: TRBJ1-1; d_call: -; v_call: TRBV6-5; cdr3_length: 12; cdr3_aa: ASKEGGAGTEAF
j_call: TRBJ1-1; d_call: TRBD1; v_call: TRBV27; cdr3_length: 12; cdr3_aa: ASSLFQGGTEAF
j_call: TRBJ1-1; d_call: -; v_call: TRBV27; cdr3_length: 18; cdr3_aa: ASSRKPMSPTRLMNTEAF
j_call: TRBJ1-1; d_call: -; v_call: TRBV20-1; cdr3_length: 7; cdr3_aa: SAIRRAF
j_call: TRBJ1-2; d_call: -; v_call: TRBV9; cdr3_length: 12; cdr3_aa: ASSVEERGYGYT
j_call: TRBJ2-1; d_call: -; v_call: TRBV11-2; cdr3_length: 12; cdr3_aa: ASSLDLTGNEQF
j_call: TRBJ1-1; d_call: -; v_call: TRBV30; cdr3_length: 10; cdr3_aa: AWKVSNTEAF
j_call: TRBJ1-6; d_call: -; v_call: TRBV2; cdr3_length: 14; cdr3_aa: ASRGRGMAYNSPLH
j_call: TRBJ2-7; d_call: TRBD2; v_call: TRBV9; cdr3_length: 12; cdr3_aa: ASSQGTSEYEQY
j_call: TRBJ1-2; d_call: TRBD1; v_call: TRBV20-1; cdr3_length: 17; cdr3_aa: SASLGQGDSPFPNYGYT
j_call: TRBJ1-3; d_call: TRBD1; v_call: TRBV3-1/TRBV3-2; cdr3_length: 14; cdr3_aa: ASSQAGQGPGNTIY
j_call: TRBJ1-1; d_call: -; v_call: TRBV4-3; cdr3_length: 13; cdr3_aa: ASSQVVSGNTEAF
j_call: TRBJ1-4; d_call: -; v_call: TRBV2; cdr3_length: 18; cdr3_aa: ASSEAYLGKSFPTNEKLF
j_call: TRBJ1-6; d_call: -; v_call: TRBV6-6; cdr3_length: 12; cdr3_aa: ASSYELVNSPLH